The present TCR beta chain was sequenced within a study of blood T cell repertoires in COVID-19. Germline-derived CDR1 and CDR2 are GTSNPN and SVGIG (reference sequence). V was pared by 3 bases and J by 2 bases, with 5 bases of the junction left unmatched. The CDR3 covers 14 residues. TCRdb's table, derived via immunoSEQ multiplex PCR, lists solely in-frame clones and lacks some. The sample carries 400,000 or so clones, around 87% recorded once. This receptor was identified in a man aged 25-45 years who had recovered from COVID-19. J is TRBJ2-7 and V is TRBV30, with 9 bases matching TRBD2. The sample comprised PBMCs or T cells enriched from blood (not recorded which). This CDR3 is CAWRDSGGAYEQYF. CDR3 DNA: TGTGCCTGGAGAGATAGCGGGGGTGCCTACGAGCAGTACTTC.